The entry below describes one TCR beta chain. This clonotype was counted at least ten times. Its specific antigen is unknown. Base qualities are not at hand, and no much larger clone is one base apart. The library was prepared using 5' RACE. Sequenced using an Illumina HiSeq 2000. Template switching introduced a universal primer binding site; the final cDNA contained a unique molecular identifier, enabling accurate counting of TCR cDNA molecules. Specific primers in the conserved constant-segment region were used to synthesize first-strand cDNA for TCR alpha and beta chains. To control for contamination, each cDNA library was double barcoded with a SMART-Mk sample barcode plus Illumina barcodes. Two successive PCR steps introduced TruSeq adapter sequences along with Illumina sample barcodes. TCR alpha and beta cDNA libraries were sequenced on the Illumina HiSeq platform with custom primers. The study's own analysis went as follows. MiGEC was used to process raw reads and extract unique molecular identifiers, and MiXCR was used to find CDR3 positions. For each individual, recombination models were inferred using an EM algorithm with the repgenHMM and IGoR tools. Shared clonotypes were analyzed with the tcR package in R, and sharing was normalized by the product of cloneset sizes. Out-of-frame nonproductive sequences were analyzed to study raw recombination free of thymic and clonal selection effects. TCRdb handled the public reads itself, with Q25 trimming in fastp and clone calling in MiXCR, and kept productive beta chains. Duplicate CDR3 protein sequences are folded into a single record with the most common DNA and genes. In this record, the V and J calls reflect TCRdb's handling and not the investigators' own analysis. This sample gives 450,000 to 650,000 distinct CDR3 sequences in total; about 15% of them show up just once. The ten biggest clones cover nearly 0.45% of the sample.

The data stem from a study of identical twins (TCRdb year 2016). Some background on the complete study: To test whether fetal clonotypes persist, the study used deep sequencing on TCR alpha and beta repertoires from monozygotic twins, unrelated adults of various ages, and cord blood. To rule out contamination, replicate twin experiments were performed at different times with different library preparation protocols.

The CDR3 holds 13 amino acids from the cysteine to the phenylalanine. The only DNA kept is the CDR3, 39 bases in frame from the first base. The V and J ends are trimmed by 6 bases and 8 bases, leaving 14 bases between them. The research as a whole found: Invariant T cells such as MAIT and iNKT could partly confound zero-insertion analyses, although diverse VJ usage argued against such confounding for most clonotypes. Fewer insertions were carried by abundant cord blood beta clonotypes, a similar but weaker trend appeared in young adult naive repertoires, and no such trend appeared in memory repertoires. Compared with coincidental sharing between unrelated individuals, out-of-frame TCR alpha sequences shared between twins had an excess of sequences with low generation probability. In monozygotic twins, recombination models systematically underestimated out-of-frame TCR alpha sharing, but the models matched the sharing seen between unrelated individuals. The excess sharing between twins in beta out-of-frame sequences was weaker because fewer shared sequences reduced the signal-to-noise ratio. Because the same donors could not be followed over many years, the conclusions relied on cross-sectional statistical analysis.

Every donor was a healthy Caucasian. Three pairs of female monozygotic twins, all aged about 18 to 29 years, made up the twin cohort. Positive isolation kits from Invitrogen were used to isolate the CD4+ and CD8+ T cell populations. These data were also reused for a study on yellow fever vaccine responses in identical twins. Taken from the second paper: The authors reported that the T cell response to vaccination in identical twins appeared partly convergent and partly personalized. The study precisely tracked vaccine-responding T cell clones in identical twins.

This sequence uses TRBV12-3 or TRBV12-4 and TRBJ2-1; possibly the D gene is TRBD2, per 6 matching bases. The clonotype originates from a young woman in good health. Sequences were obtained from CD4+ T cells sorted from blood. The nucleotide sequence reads TGTGCCAGCAGCCGGGGGAGTACGGATGAGCAGTTCTTC. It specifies CASSRGSTDEQFF.